This T cell receptor (beta chain) was sequenced for a study of blood T cell repertoires in COVID-19. As for the study in general: Researchers got acute and convalescent COVID-19 samples from the United States, Italy and Spain. The analysed material was cDNA or gDNA that came from T cells, B-cell-depleted T cells, or PBMCs.

V lost 8 bases and J lost 0, with 12 bases in between. CDR1 MNHEY and CDR2 SVGAGI come from the germline V gene. The CDR3 covers 14 residues. Data came from immunoSEQ multiplex PCR; TCRdb stores just in-frame clones and leaves some out. The sample includes roughly 16,000 clones, roughly 80% of them seen just once. Sequencing was performed on peripheral blood. The receptor's source is a man in his sixties with active or convalescent COVID-19. The chain combines TRBV6-5 with TRBJ2-3; D might be TRBD2 (5 bases). Here the CDR3 reads CASGGQDSTDTQYF. As DNA, the CDR3 is TGTGCCAGCGGCGGGCAGGATAGCACAGATACGCAGTATTTT.